Listed here are 8 T cell receptor beta chains from one sample, sequenced in a study of T cells in Graves' hyperthyroidism and ophthalmopathy. RNA transcripts were the template for amplifying TCR beta CDR3 regions. The TCR CDR3 first-round RT-PCR relied on the HTBI primer set. One entry per CDR3 protein results from TCRdb running MiXCR on the multiplex PCR reads. The repertoire holds about 55,000 distinct CDR3 sequences, with under 70% as singletons. Sequenced: blood. The receptors derive from a woman aged 55-70 years with Graves' ophthalmopathy.

This chain's CDR3 is CSARGLAGGQETQYF. The CDR3 DNA reads as TGCAGTGCTAGGGGACTAGCGGGGGGCCAAGAGACCCAGTACTTC. V is TRBV20-1 and J is TRBJ2-5; 15 bases map to TRBD2. The CDR3 totals 15 residues. Germline trimming cut 3 bases from V and 1 base from J; bases unmatched to any gene: 0. CDR1 is DFQATT and CDR2 is SNEGSKA in the germline V gene (reference sequence).

Turning to this clonotype: This sequence may be a read error, since a much larger clone differs from it by one base. The V gene is TRBV4-1, the J gene TRBJ1-5; 11 nucleotides line up with TRBD1. The CDR3 is 15 residues long. The germline gives CDR1 MGHRA, CDR2 YSYEKL. J lost 6 bases, V lost 4 bases, and 5 bases had no gene match. CDR3 nucleotides: TGCGCCAGCAGCCTCGGGGACAGGGGGACTCAGCCCCAGCATTTT. Protein sequence: CASSLGDRGTQPQHF.

J is TRBJ1-2 and V is TRBV28; 7 nucleotides align to TRBD1. The CDR3 loop spans 12 amino acids. Trimming took 8 bases from V and 6 from J; bases not matched to a gene: 6. Germline CDR1 is MDHEN and CDR2 is SYDVKM. Here the CDR3 reads CASQGGRNGYTF. CDR3 nucleotides: TGTGCCAGCCAGGGGGGGAGAAATGGCTACACCTTC.

The rearrangement uses TRBV7-2 and TRBJ1-5; TRBD1 might be the D (5 bases). Germline V lookup: CDR1 SGHTA, CDR2 FQGNSA. The CDR3 totals 13 residues. V lost 7 bases and J 11 bases, leaving 18 bases between the germline ends. The CDR3 reads CASTTGTSGSQHF. The CDR3, as DNA: TGTGCCAGCACCACCGGGACTAGCGGATCCCAGCATTTT.

The rearrangement uses TRBV7-9 and TRBJ1-4; possible D gene TRBD1, 5 bases. Trimming shortened V by 3 bases and J by 7 bases, and 21 bases separated the two germline ends. This CDR3 has 17 amino acids. Germline lookup yields CDR1 SEHNR and CDR2 FQNEAQ (reference sequence). The CDR3 loop reads CASSFGGARRLSEKLFF. DNA of the CDR3: TGTGCCAGCAGCTTTGGCGGGGCCAGGAGGTTGAGTGAAAAACTGTTTTTT.

CDR3 residues: CASSLASGGHTEAFF. In DNA, the CDR3 is TGCGCCAGCAGCTTGGCGTCAGGGGGACACACTGAAGCTTTCTTT. V and J are TRBV5-1 and TRBJ1-1, with TRBD1 matching 7 bases. V lost 0 bases to trimming and J lost 3 bases; unmatched junction nucleotides: 5. The CDR3 covers 15 residues. Germline-derived CDR1 and CDR2 are SGHRS and YFSETQ. The whole variable domain, remainder taken from reference TRBV5-1 and TRBJ1-1, is KAGVTQTPRYLIKTRGQQVTLSCSPISGHRSVSWYQQTPGQGLQFLFEYFSETQRNKGNFPGRFSGRQFSNSRSEMNVSTLELGDSALYLCASSLASGGHTEAFFGQGTRLTVV.

This clonotype was seen repeatedly, ten times or more. The gene calls are TRBV7-9 and TRBJ2-3; 11 bases are shared with TRBD2. V lost 4 bases and J lost 7; bases outside the gene matches: 7. The CDR3 runs 15 residues. Germline CDR1 SEHNR, CDR2 FQNEAQ (reference sequence). Here the CDR3 DNA reads TGTGCCAGCAGCTCCGCTAGCGGGGGGACCTATACGCAGTATTTT. Residues: CASSSASGGTYTQYF. The variable domain in full, with the rest retrieved from reference TRBV7-9 and TRBJ2-3, is DTGVSQNPRHKITKRGQNVTFRCDPISEHNRLYWYRQTLGQGPEFLTYFQNEAQLEKSRLLSDRFSAERPKGSFSTLEIQRTEQGDSAMYLCASSSASGGTYTQYFGPGTRLTVL.

The table lists this clonotype with a count of one. This chain links TRBV9 with TRBJ1-3; tentatively, D is TRBD1 (5 bases). The V and J ends lost 3 bases and 9 bases respectively, with 7 bases between them. CDR3 length: 11 residues. The germline CDR1 and CDR2 sequences are SGDLS and YYNGEE. CDR3 residues: CASSAGGTIYF. CDR3 DNA sequence: TGTGCCAGCAGCGCCGGGGGCACCATATATTTT.